The clone carrying this T cell receptor beta chain was observed a single time. Its antigen remains unidentified. The data stem from a study of cytomegalovirus exposure and HLA in healthy donors. Study observations and caveats: Later analysis demonstrated an association between a missense DCLRE1C variant and TCR beta V- and J-gene trimming. According to an earlier analysis, most TCR beta V segments yielded productive rearrangements about 87% or about 30% of the time.

The PCR ran on 60 Vbeta and 13 Jbeta primers. Clones were read by immunoSEQ multiplex PCR, and TCRdb kept only the in-frame ones, dropping some. The sample contains more than 140,000 clones, 64% of which appear only once. Unmatched junction bases numbered 11, after V lost 1 base and J lost 7 bases. The CDR3 consists of 15 residues. The germline V gene encodes CDR1 GTSNPN and CDR2 SVGIG (reference sequence). The sequence came from a young woman in good health and CMV-seropositive. Sequencing was done on a sample of PBMCs. V is TRBV30 and J is TRBJ1-2, with TRBD1 identical over 8 bases. This CDR3 reads CAWSGDRSGGGGYTF. In DNA, the CDR3 is TGTGCCTGGAGTGGGGACAGGTCCGGTGGGGGTGGCTACACCTTC.